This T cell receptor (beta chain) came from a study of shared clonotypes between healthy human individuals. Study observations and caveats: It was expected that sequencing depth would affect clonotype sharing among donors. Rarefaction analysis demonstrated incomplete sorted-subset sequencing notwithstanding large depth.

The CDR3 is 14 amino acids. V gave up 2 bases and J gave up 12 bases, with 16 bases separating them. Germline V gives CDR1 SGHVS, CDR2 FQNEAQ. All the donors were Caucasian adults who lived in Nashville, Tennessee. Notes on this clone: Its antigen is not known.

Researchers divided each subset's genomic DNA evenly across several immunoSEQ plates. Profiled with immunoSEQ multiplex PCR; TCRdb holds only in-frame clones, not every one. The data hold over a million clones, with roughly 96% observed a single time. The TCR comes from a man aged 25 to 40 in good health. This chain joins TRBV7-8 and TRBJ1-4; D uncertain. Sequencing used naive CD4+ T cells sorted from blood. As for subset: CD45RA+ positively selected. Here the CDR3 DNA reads TGTGCCAGCAGCTTAACCACCTCCCCGGCGCAACTGTTTTTT. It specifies CASSLTTSPAQLFF.